These T cell receptor beta chains were read from a single sample in a study of T cell responses to AZD1222 COVID-19 vaccine. Measured with immunoSEQ multiplex PCR; TCRdb has only the in-frame clones, and not every one. Of some 180,000 clones listed, roughly 94% are singletons. This specimen consisted of peripheral blood, obtained 28 days after the second AZD1222 dose. The receptors were gathered from an adult who received the AZD1222 COVID-19 vaccine. CDR3s include the opening cysteine and the closing phenylalanine or tryptophan. The order of the fields is D gene, J gene, V gene, clone size, CDR3 DNA, CDR3 protein. The D gene is left open where the match is weak. Expanded clones get a size class; other rows say once, few or many, or leave the size out.

>-|TRBJ1-2|TRBV29-1|-
TGCAGCGTTGGGTGGGGGCCGGACTATGGCTACACCTTC
CSVGWGPDYGYTF
>-|TRBJ1-4|TRBV4-1|-
TGCGCCAGCAGCCAAGAAATCGGGACGGTGAATGAAAAACTGTTTTTT
CASSQEIGTVNEKLFF
>TRBD2|TRBJ2-3|TRBV9|-
TGTGCCAGCAGCTTGAGCGGGGCAGGCAGCCCCGGTACAGATACGCAGTATTTT
CASSLSGAGSPGTDTQYF
>TRBD2|TRBJ2-1|TRBV7-3|-
TGTGCCAGCAGCGCCACCGTAGCGGGAGGCTTAAATGAGCAGTTCTTC
CASSATVAGGLNEQFF
>-|TRBJ1-5|TRBV2|once
TGTGCCAGCAGCGTAAGAAGATATAGCAATCAGCCCCAGCATTTT
CASSVRRYSNQPQHF
>TRBD1|TRBJ1-4|TRBV2|-
TGTGCCAGCAGGCCGGGACAGGGTGAAAAACTGTTTTTT
CASRPGQGEKLFF
>-|TRBJ1-1|TRBV27|-
TGTGCCAGCAGAAAACAGGGCACTGAAGCTTTCTTT
CASRKQGTEAFF
>TRBD2|TRBJ2-1|TRBV6-5|-
TGTGCCAGCAGTTACTCGACGGCTAGCGGGATTGAGCAGTTCTTC
CASSYSTASGIEQFF
>-|TRBJ2-5|TRBV4-1|-
TGCGCCAGCAGCCAAGATTTTAGGGTCTACCAAGAGACCCAGTACTTC
CASSQDFRVYQETQYF
>-|TRBJ2-2|TRBV9|-
TGTGCCAGCAGCGTGGGAATAGAGGGGGAGCTGTTTTTT
CASSVGIEGELFF
>TRBD1|TRBJ2-3|TRBV7-3|-
TGTGCCAGCAGCTTAACCCTATCGACAGGGAGCGTGACAGATACGCAGTATTTT
CASSLTLSTGSVTDTQYF
>-|TRBJ1-2|TRBV4-3|-
TGCGCCAGCAGCCAAGTTGGCAGGGGCTCTGGCTACACCTTC
CASSQVGRGSGYTF
>-|TRBJ1-5|TRBV28|once
TGTGCCAGCAGTCCCGCCGGTGGGAACAATCAGCCCCAGCATTTT
CASSPAGGNNQPQHF
>TRBD2|TRBJ2-7|TRBV2|-
TGTGCCAGGGGGTCGGGACTAGCGGCGTCTAAGGAGCAGTACTTC
CARGSGLAASKEQYF
>TRBD2|TRBJ2-1|TRBV4-3|-
TGCGCCAGCAGCCAAGATTTTAAGTGGGGGGGGTACAATGAGCAGTTCTTC
CASSQDFKWGGYNEQFF
>-|TRBJ1-2|TRBV4-3|-
TGCGCCAGCAGCCGCGGGTTTAGCTATGGCTACACCTTC
CASSRGFSYGYTF
>-|TRBJ2-1|TRBV28|-
TGTGCCAGCAGTCGTGGAGGGCCTAGATTGGATGAGCAGTTCTTC
CASSRGGPRLDEQFF
>-|TRBJ2-2|TRBV27|-
TGTGCCAGCAAGTTGGACTACTCCACCGGGGAGCTGTTTTTT
CASKLDYSTGELFF
>-|TRBJ1-6|TRBV30|-
TGTGCCTGGAAGTATGGTGGCAGTTCACCCCTCCACTTT
CAWKYGGSSPLHF
>TRBD1|TRBJ2-4|TRBV5-5|once
TGTGCCAGCAGCTTGCGGGGACAGGCCGCCAAAAACATTCAGTACTTC
CASSLRGQAAKNIQYF
>-|TRBJ1-1|TRBV29-1|-
TGCAGCGTTGGAGTTATGAACACTGAAGCTTTCTTT
CSVGVMNTEAFF
>-|TRBJ2-7|TRBV7-9|-
TGTGCCAGCAGCTTAATGGATTACGAGCAGTACTTC
CASSLMDYEQYF
>TRBD2|TRBJ2-1|TRBV5-1|-
TGCGCCAGCAGCTTGCCCCTGCGGGAGATCTCCTACAATGAGCAGTTCTTC
CASSLPLREISYNEQFF
>TRBD1|TRBJ1-2|TRBV19|-
TGTGCCAGTAGTCCTGTTCGGGACAGAAATGGCTACACCTTC
CASSPVRDRNGYTF
>-|TRBJ1-1|TRBV6-5|-
TGTGCCAGCAGTTGGTGGGGGAACACTGAAGCTTTCTTT
CASSWWGNTEAFF
>-|TRBJ1-4|TRBV19|-
TGTGGGGGGAAGGGGGGTGAAAAACTGTTTTTT
CGGKGGEKLFF
>-|TRBJ2-2|TRBV19|-
TGTGCCAGTAGTATAGGCACAGTTGCCGGGGAGCTGTTTTTT
CASSIGTVAGELFF
>TRBD1|TRBJ1-1|TRBV2|once
TGTGCCAGCAGTTGGACAGGGGACACTGAAGCTTTCTTT
CASSWTGDTEAFF
>-|TRBJ2-5|TRBV20-1|-
TGCAGTGCTAGGACTCAAGAGACCCAGTACTTC
CSARTQETQYF
>TRBD2|TRBJ2-7|TRBV11-2|-
TGTGCCAGCAGCTTTAGCGGGAGGGCCCTCCCCTACGAGCAGTACTTC
CASSFSGRALPYEQYF
>-|TRBJ2-4|TRBV3-1/TRBV3-2|-
TGTGCCAGCAGCCAAGATAGTCTAGCCAAAAACATTCAGTACTTC
CASSQDSLAKNIQYF
>-|TRBJ1-5|TRBV6-5|once
TGTGCCACCGGGAAGCGGAGCAATCAGCCCCAGCATTTT
CATGKRSNQPQHF
>-|TRBJ2-7|TRBV19|-
TGTGCCAGTAGTCATCCAGGGAGCTCCTACGAGCAGTACTTC
CASSHPGSSYEQYF
>TRBD1|TRBJ2-1|TRBV19|-
TGTGCCAGTAGTATCCTGGGGACAGGGTTGGGTGAGCAGTTCTTC
CASSILGTGLGEQFF
>TRBD1|TRBJ1-1|TRBV28|once
TGTGCCAGCAGTTTATGGCCAGGGGGCGCTGAAGCTTTCTTT
CASSLWPGGAEAFF
>-|TRBJ1-5|TRBV29-1|-
TGCAGCGTTACAGACTATAGCAATCAGCCCCAGCATTTT
CSVTDYSNQPQHF
>TRBD1|TRBJ2-7|TRBV19|-
TGTGCCAGTAGTCCCCGGGACAGGGGGCTAAGCTCCTACGAGCAGTACTTC
CASSPRDRGLSSYEQYF
>-|TRBJ2-2|TRBV7-9|-
TGTGCCAGCAGTCGAGGGGGGACGGCGGAGCTGTTTTTT
CASSRGGTAELFF
>-|TRBJ2-2|TRBV27|-
TGTGCCAGCAGTTTATCGCGGCCCGGGGAGCTGTTTTTT
CASSLSRPGELFF
>TRBD1|TRBJ2-5|TRBV7-3|-
TGTGCCAGCAGCTTCGACAGGGAAGAGACCCAGTACTTC
CASSFDREETQYF
>-|TRBJ2-2|TRBV11-2|-
TGTGCCAGCAGCTTCACGGCGAACACCGGGGAGCTGTTTTTT
CASSFTANTGELFF
>-|TRBJ1-1|TRBV18|-
TGTGCCAGCTCACCTAGTCAGGTAAACACTGAAGCTTTCTTT
CASSPSQVNTEAFF
>TRBD2|TRBJ2-3|TRBV9|-
TGTGCCAGCAGCGTAGGTAGCGGGGGGTCAGATACGCAGTATTTT
CASSVGSGGSDTQYF
>-|TRBJ1-1|TRBV28|-
TGTGCCAGCAGTTTAGGGGGGGACACTGAAGCTTTCTTT
CASSLGGDTEAFF
>-|TRBJ1-2|TRBV30|-
TGTGCCTGGAGTGTTGGTTCTTTAACACCCAACTATGGCTACACCTTC
CAWSVGSLTPNYGYTF
>TRBD1|TRBJ1-1|TRBV5-1|-
TGCGCCAGCAGCGCTTACAGGGGGCCGGGGACTGAAGCTTTCTTT
CASSAYRGPGTEAFF
>-|TRBJ2-1|TRBV28|-
TGTGCCAGCAGTTTGCAGGGGAGCGGCCTTCACAATGAGCAGTTCTTC
CASSLQGSGLHNEQFF
>-|TRBJ2-4|TRBV5-4|-
TGTGCCAGCAGCTTAACCCCACCCAAAAACATTCAGTACTTC
CASSLTPPKNIQYF
>-|TRBJ1-5|TRBV5-5|-
TGTGCCAGCAGCTTATACTCAGGGACTTATAGCAATCAGCCCCAGCATTTT
CASSLYSGTYSNQPQHF
>TRBD2|TRBJ2-5|TRBV30|-
TGTGCCTGGAGTGAAGGGACTAGCGGGAGAGAGACCCAGTACTTC
CAWSEGTSGRETQYF